This T cell receptor beta chain was documented in a study of T cell responses to AZD1222 COVID-19 vaccine (dated by TCRdb to the early 2020s). Background for the entire study: A total of about 250 trial participants underwent TCR sequencing, of whom about 210 had received two doses of AZD1222 and around 25 had received two doses of the MenACWY control vaccine. Enrollment into the trials was organized by age into subgroups of 18-55, 56-69 and 70-plus years, and those subgroups contained roughly 140, 27 and 60 TCR-sequenced participants, respectively. The paper's findings and limits, for the study overall: Epitopes outside the regions mutated in the B.1.351 and B.1.1.7 variants were reportedly recognized by nearly half of the unique spike-specific TCRs. In the small 56-69-year group, the increase in depth fell short of significance, most likely because of low power. Conclusions about previously exposed vaccinees were limited because only six AZD1222 recipients were SARS-CoV-2 seropositive at baseline. No day 14 peak-response samples were available, so repertoires were characterized only after the peak T cell response. Participants were mostly white British and included more females than males, and it was suggested by the authors that clonal diversity may have been underestimated. CD4 TCRs associated with the vaccine covered the entire spike protein, and the dominant responses were in regions 160-218 and 743-854. Spike-specific TCR breadth and depth rose significantly after two AZD1222 doses compared with day 0 and with MenACWY recipients.

About this clone itself: The clone's antigen remains unknown. Base qualities are not at hand, and no much larger clone is one base apart.

The CDR3 regions of human TCRbeta chains were analyzed by immunosequencing. In the original analysis: TCRs in the repertoires were matched against a reference library of SARS-CoV-2-specific TCRs that had been generated with the MIRA antigen-specificity platform. Breadth was defined as the fraction of unique TCRs that were SARS-CoV-2-associated, and depth was defined as the fraction of total T cells that were SARS-CoV-2-associated. Using the MIRA data, every spike-specific TCR was mapped to the spike region that the TCR reacted to and assigned to either a CD4 or a CD8 class. Log10-transformed breadth and depth values were compared by one-way ANOVA with Sidak's multiple comparisons tests. TCRdb provides this immuneACCESS table in a form limited to in-frame rearrangements. Some clones are lacking; in checked studies, under half of them reflect an unresolved V gene, and why the rest are absent is not known. From that table come the V and J calls and clone size; the DNA was used to work out D and trimming. Present in this sample are approximately 77,000 clones, more than 90% of which were seen just once. The leading ten clones occupy approximately 4.5% of the sample.

The sample's time point, from its label and the paper: about 28 days (+/-7) after the second vaccine dose. Because spike-specific TCR depth and breadth did not differ between the two schedules, AZD1222 recipients who got a second dose at roughly 4 weeks were pooled with those who got a second dose at roughly 12 weeks. Samples from vaccinated people were obtained from the UK trials COV001 and COV002, which included a single-blind randomized controlled phase 2/3 trial of AZD1222 (ChAdOx1 nCoV-19) in healthy adults. For TCRbeta chain sequencing, PBMC samples from trial participants were taken at day 0 and at day 28 after the second dose. V is shortened by 1 base, J by 3 bases, and the region joining them spans 9 bases. CDR1 and CDR2 are drawn from the germline V gene: MDHEN, SYDVKM. The CDR3 contains 14 residues, cysteine and phenylalanine counted. The CDR3 DNA has 42 bases and is translated from base 1.

The sequence came from an adult who received the AZD1222 COVID-19 vaccine. The V gene is TRBV28 and the J gene is TRBJ1-2; the D gene is not confidently resolved. The material was peripheral blood, obtained 28 days after the second AZD1222 dose. The sequence in DNA is TGTGCCAGCAGTTTATATGGGTTGCACTATGGCTACACCTTC. It codes for CASSLYGLHYGYTF.